This T cell receptor (beta chain) was sequenced in a study of CD8 T cells in ankylosing spondylitis. Study results and limitations: Disease-associated clones were reportedly significantly overrepresented in matched ankylosing spondylitis synovial fluid. As for the disease-linked clones, they showed a CD8+ phenotype and occurred at relatively low frequencies in peripheral blood. Reactive arthritis synovial fluid and blood were previously reported to contain some motif variants.

TCRdb used MiXCR to reprocess the 5' RACE reads, holding one entry per CDR3 protein. The data hold roughly 150,000 distinct CDR3 sequences, with roughly 10% observed a single time. This clonotype came up a few times. Its target is not known. Germline-derived CDR1 and CDR2 are MNHNS and SASEGT. V lost 0 bases and J lost 2, with 10 bases in between. CDR3 size: 15 residues. This rearrangement joins TRBV6-1 to TRBJ1-1, with D uncertain. The sample comprised blood, either unsorted or a sorted T cell fraction (not recorded which). This TCR derives from a female donor with ankylosing spondylitis or in good health (not recorded which). CDR3 in amino acids: CASSEALLLNTEAFF. Here the CDR3 DNA reads TGTGCCAGCAGTGAAGCGCTTCTACTAAACACTGAAGCTTTCTTT.